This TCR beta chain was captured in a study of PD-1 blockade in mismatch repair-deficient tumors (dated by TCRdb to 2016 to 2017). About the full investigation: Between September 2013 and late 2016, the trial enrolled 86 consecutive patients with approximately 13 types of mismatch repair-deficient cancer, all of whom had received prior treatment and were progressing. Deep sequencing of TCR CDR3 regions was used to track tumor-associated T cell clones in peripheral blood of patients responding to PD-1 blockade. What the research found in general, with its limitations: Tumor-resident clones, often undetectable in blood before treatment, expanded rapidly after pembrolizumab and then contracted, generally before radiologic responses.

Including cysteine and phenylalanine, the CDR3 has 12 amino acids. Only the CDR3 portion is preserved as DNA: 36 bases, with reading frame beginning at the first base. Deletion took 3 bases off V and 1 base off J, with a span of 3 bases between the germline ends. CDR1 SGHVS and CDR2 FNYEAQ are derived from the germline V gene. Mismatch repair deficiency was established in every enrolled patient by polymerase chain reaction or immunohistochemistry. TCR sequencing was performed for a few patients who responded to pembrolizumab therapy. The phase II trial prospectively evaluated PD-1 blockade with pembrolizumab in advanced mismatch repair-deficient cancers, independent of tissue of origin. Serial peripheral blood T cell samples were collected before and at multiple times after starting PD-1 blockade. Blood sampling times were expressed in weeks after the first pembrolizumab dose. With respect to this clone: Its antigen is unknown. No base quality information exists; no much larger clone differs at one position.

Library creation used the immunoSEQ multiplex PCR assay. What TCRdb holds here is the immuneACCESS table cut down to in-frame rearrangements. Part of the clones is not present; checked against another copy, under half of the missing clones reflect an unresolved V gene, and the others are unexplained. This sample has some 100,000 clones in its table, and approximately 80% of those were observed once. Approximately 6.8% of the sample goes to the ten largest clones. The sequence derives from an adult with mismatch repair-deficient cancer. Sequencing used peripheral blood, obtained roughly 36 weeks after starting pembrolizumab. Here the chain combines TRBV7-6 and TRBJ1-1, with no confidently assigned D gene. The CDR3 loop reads CASSFRNTEAFF. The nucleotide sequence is TGTGCCAGCAGCTTTAGGAACACTGAAGCTTTCTTT.